This TCR beta chain was identified in a study of cytomegalovirus exposure and HLA in healthy donors. At the level of the study: Some 80 million unique TCRs from HLA-typed donors were held in an early data release. Points from the study as a whole: It was only CMV serostatus that was available as immune exposure information. Among the CMV-associated chains, three were confirmed in vitro as specific for CMV antigens. Across all donors, roughly uniform sequencing depth was an assumption of the presence/absence analyses.

Of note for this clone: Its antigen is not identified.

V dropped 5 bases and J dropped 2; count of bases not matched to a gene: 11. Germline CDR1 and CDR2: SGHAT and FQNNGV. CDR3 length: 17 amino acids. The PCR was carried out with 60 Vbeta primers and 13 Jbeta primers. The repertoire was sequenced with immunoSEQ multiplex PCR; TCRdb's copy has only in-frame clones and lacks some. The data hold 150,000 to 200,000 clones, with roughly 80% observed a single time. This chain connects TRBV11-2 to TRBJ2-3; 9 bases align to TRBD2. The clonotype was recovered from a woman between 18 and 30 years old in good health and CMV-seronegative. The sequencing input was PBMCs. The CDR3 reads CASSHLAGLQLTDTQYF. The CDR3 DNA is TGTGCCAGCAGCCACCTAGCGGGGCTACAGCTCACAGATACGCAGTATTTT.